These 30 T cell receptor beta chains share one sample of origin, sequenced in a study of blood T cell repertoires in COVID-19. The data were produced by immunoSEQ multiplex PCR, yet TCRdb's version contains in-frame clones alone and is incomplete. The repertoire holds roughly 52,000 clones, more than 70% seen once, with under 8.5% in the top ten. Sample: peripheral blood. All receptors derive from a man aged 55 to 69 with active COVID-19.

This chain connects TRBV9 to TRBJ2-1, with D unresolved. V lost 0 bases to trimming and J lost 5 bases, with 6 bases between them. Germline V gene sequence: CDR1 SGDLS, CDR2 YYNGEE. The length of the CDR3 is 13 residues. The DNA for the CDR3 is TGTGCCAGCAGCGTAGGTCAGAACAATGAGCAGTTCTTC. Its translation: CASSVGQNNEQFF.

V usage is TRBV5-1 and J usage is TRBJ2-4, with 8 positions matching TRBD2. CDR1 and CDR2 from the germline V gene are SGHRS and YFSETQ. The length of the CDR3 is 14 residues. With V trimmed by 4 bases and J by 4 bases, 4 bases remained unmatched. CDR3 DNA sequence: TGCGCCAGCAGCGCCGGGACTAGTAAAAACATTCAGTACTTC. Amino acids: CASSAGTSKNIQYF.

The chain uses TRBV12-3 or TRBV12-4 and TRBJ2-5, with D maybe TRBD2 (5 bases). V was trimmed by 9 bases and J by 3 bases, leaving 14 bases between them. This CDR3 is built from 13 residues. CDR3 bases: TGTGCCAGTCAGGAGCGGCCCGAAGAGACCCAGTACTTC. It translates to CASQERPEETQYF.

For the CDR3, the DNA is TGTGCCAGCAGCGGACTAGCGGGCTCCAATGAGCAGTTCTTC. It translates to CASSGLAGSNEQFF. V and J are TRBV2 and TRBJ2-1, with 11 bases aligning to TRBD2. The trim removed 6 bases at V and 6 bases at J, leaving 4 bases unmatched. The CDR3 runs 14 residues. Germline V gives CDR1 SNHLY, CDR2 FYNNEI.

The rearrangement uses TRBV18 and TRBJ2-5, with 7 bases identical to TRBD1. Germline CDR1 and CDR2: KGHSH and LQKENI. Trimming at V came to 4 bases and at J to 6 bases, leaving 8 bases not matched to a gene. The length of the CDR3 is 14 residues. The CDR3 sequence is CASSRQGIEKTQYF. The CDR3 DNA sequence: TGTGCCAGCTCACGACAGGGTATAGAAAAGACCCAGTACTTC.

V gene TRBV19 combines with J gene TRBJ2-7; 15 bases match TRBD2. V dropped 5 bases and J dropped 6; count of bases not matched to a gene: 8. Germline V CDR1 and CDR2: LNHDA, SQIVND (reference sequence). There are 16 residues in the CDR3. The CDR3 region is CASSSRTSGRGTEQYF. The DNA for the CDR3 is TGTGCCAGTAGTTCCAGGACTAGCGGGAGGGGGACCGAGCAGTACTTC.

The chain recombines TRBV5-4 with TRBJ1-3, with a tentative D call TRBD1 (6 bases). Trimming cost V 2 bases and J 1 base, with 7 bases left between them. This CDR3 is built from 14 residues. Per the germline V gene, CDR1 is SGHNT and CDR2 is YYREEE (reference sequence). Written as DNA, the CDR3 is TGTGCCAGCAGCTTCGGACAGTCTGGAAACACCATATATTTT. It yields the protein CASSFGQSGNTIYF. Variable domain in full (rest from reference TRBV5-4 and TRBJ1-3): ETGVTQSPTHLIKTRGQQVTLRCSSQSGHNTVSWYQQALGQGPQFIFQYYREEENGRGNFPPRFSGLQFPNYSSELNVNALELDDSALYLCASSFGQSGNTIYFGEGSWLTVV.

V usage is TRBV6-4 and J usage is TRBJ2-1; possibly TRBD2 for D (6 bases). The CDR3 consists of 15 residues. The V and J ends lost 8 bases and 0 bases respectively, with 14 bases between them. The germline CDR1 and CDR2 sequences are MRHNA and SNTAGT. The CDR3: CASRLDRSSYNEQFF. CDR3 nucleotides: TGTGCCAGCCGACTAGATCGGAGCTCCTACAATGAGCAGTTCTTC.

The genes are TRBV6-6 and TRBJ1-2; TRBD1 might be the D (6 bases). Looked up from germline, CDR1 is MNHNY and CDR2 is SVGAGI (reference sequence). The CDR3 contains 12 residues. Trimming cost V 7 bases and J 2 bases, with 8 bases left between them. CDR3 loop: CASTRGNYGYTF. For the CDR3, the DNA is TGTGCCAGCACAAGGGGGAACTATGGCTACACCTTC.

J is TRBJ2-1 and V is TRBV5-1; TRBD2 matches 7 bases. CDR1 is SGHRS, CDR2 YFSETQ, per germline. This CDR3 region has 16 residues. The V gene end was trimmed by 5 bases and the J gene end by 3 bases; junction bases not matched to a gene: 11. CDR3 DNA sequence: TGCGCCAGCAGTTTACGGGAGGCCGAGAACTACAATGAGCAGTTCTTC. Translation: CASSLREAENYNEQFF.

V is TRBV5-8 and J is TRBJ2-5, with 7 positions matching TRBD2. Trimming cost V 3 bases and J 4 bases; bases outside gene matches: 6. The CDR3 runs to 14 residues. Looked up from germline, CDR1 is SGHTS and CDR2 is YDEGEE. The DNA for the CDR3 is TGTGCCAGCAGCTACCGCGGGAGTACAGAGACCCAGTACTTC. Translated: CASSYRGSTETQYF.

V and J are TRBV12-5 and TRBJ1-1, with 7 nucleotides matching TRBD1. V dropped 0 bases and J dropped 1; count of bases not matched to a gene: 14. The CDR3 length is 19 residues. Germline CDR1 is LGHNT and CDR2 is FRNRAP. CDR3 coding DNA: TGTGCTAGTGGTTTGGTCCGGACAGGCTACCGACTTCAGAACACTGAAGCTTTCTTT. Its translation is CASGLVRTGYRLQNTEAFF.

The rearrangement joins TRBV5-1 to TRBJ2-1; 8 nucleotides match TRBD2. The V gene's germline CDR1 is SGHRS and CDR2 YFSETQ. V lost 4 bases, J lost 3 bases, and 6 bases stayed unmatched. This CDR3 contains 15 residues. The DNA of the CDR3 is TGCGCCAGCAGCGCGAGCGGGAGTGGCTACAATGAGCAGTTCTTC. Protein: CASSASGSGYNEQFF.

The CDR3 protein is CASSQGEAYEQYF. In DNA, the CDR3 is TGTGCCAGCAGCCAAGGGGAGGCCTACGAGCAGTACTTC. This sequence joins TRBV3-1 (or the pseudogene TRBV3-2) and TRBJ2-7, with a tentative D call TRBD2 (6 bases). Trimming took 1 base from V and 2 from J, leaving 6 bases between them. The CDR3 totals 13 residues. Germline V lookup: CDR1 LGHDT, CDR2 YNNKEL (reference sequence).

The chain has TRBV7-8 and TRBJ2-2; 9 nucleotides line up with TRBD1. CDR3 size: 15 residues. The J segment lost 4 bases and the V segment lost 6 bases, leaving 6 bases of the junction unmatched. The germline gives CDR1 SGHVS, CDR2 FQNEAQ. The CDR3 sequence is CASRSGTGSTGELFF. In DNA, the CDR3 is TGTGCCAGCAGGTCCGGGACAGGGAGCACCGGGGAGCTGTTTTTT.

The chain is built from TRBV30 and TRBJ2-7, with TRBD1 matching over 10 bases. The CDR3 totals 14 residues. Trimming took 3 bases from V and 5 from J; bases not matched to a gene: 7. Germline-derived CDR1 and CDR2 are GTSNPN and SVGIG (reference sequence). The CDR3 loop is CAWRSGTGVHEQYF. CDR3 nucleotides: TGTGCCTGGAGGTCCGGGACAGGGGTCCACGAGCAGTACTTC.

The chain joins TRBV9 to TRBJ2-2, with D unclear. The CDR3 is made up of 15 amino acids. The germline V gene has CDR1 SGDLS and CDR2 YYNGEE. The germline V and J ends were trimmed by 0 bases and 0 bases, with 6 bases remaining between them. CDR3 residues: CASSVVASNTGELFF. The CDR3 DNA follows: TGTGCCAGCAGCGTAGTGGCCTCGAACACCGGGGAGCTGTTTTTT. Combining the CDR3 with reference TRBV9 and TRBJ2-2 gives the whole variable domain DSGVTQTPKHLITATGQRVTLRCSPRSGDLSVYWYQQSLDQGLQFLIQYYNGEERAKGNILERFSAQQFPDLHSELNLSSLELGDSALYFCASSVVASNTGELFFGEGSRLTVL.

In its sample, this clone was seen once. The J gene is TRBJ2-2, the V gene TRBV10-1; 9 bases are shared with TRBD1. The CDR3 length is 16 residues. J gave up 7 bases and V 3 bases, and 9 bases lay outside the gene matches. Germline CDR1 is WNHNN and CDR2 is SYGVQD (reference sequence). The CDR3 nucleotides are TGCGCCAGCAGTGATCTCGGGACAGGGCGCGACGGGGAGCTGTTTTTT. It translates to CASSDLGTGRDGELFF.

This clone was counted ten times or more. The chain couples TRBV28 to TRBJ2-7; a weak D match, TRBD2 (5 bases). V lost 6 bases and J lost 0, with 15 bases in between. Germline V CDR1 and CDR2: MDHEN, SYDVKM. The CDR3 is 15 residues long. The CDR3: CASSLRVIRSYEQYF. CDR3 coding DNA: TGTGCCAGCAGCCTGAGGGTTATTCGCTCCTACGAGCAGTACTTC.

This chain links TRBV5-6 with TRBJ1-1; no reliable D call. V was pared by 3 bases and J by 1 base, with 7 bases between. Germline assignment: CDR1 SGHDT and CDR2 YYEEEE. This CDR3 has 13 amino acids. The CDR3 here is CASSYDTNTEAFF. Here the CDR3 DNA reads TGTGCCAGCAGCTACGACACGAACACTGAAGCTTTCTTT.

The chain employs TRBV9 and TRBJ2-3, with 13 bases identical to TRBD2. This CDR3 spans 18 amino acids. The V gene's germline CDR1 is SGDLS and CDR2 YYNGEE. J gave up 3 bases and V 0 bases, and 7 bases lay outside the gene matches. The CDR3 spells CASSVAIGLAGETDTQYF. In nucleotides, the CDR3 is TGTGCCAGCAGCGTAGCCATAGGACTAGCGGGAGAAACAGATACGCAGTATTTT.

J is TRBJ2-1 and V is TRBV18, with 14 bases lining up with TRBD2. Trimming at V came to 6 bases and at J to 8 bases, leaving 9 bases not matched to a gene. Germline CDR1 is KGHSH and CDR2 is LQKENI. This CDR3 region has 16 residues. For the CDR3, the DNA is TGTGCCAGCTCCCCGGGACTAGCGGGAGAGAAGGATGAGCAGTTCTTC. Its translation: CASSPGLAGEKDEQFF.

Only a few counts were recorded for this clone. The gene calls are TRBV19 and TRBJ1-5, with 10 bases matching TRBD1. Germline-derived CDR1 and CDR2 are LNHDA and SQIVND (reference sequence). V lost 3 bases, J lost 5 bases, and 4 bases stayed unmatched. This CDR3 region has 15 residues. The CDR3 DNA reads as TGTGCCAGTAGTATTTTAGGGACAGGGGATCAGCCCCAGCATTTT. Its protein is CASSILGTGDQPQHF.

V gene TRBV12-3 or TRBV12-4 combines with J gene TRBJ1-2; possible D gene TRBD1, 5 bases. The ends were cut back, 6 bases at V and 0 bases at J, with 8 bases in the middle. This CDR3 has 13 amino acids. CDR3 sequence: CASRSTANYGYTF. CDR3 DNA sequence: TGTGCCAGCAGGTCGACAGCTAACTATGGCTACACCTTC.

This chain links TRBV18 with TRBJ1-1; D perhaps matches TRBD1 (6 bases). Germline V gene sequence: CDR1 KGHSH, CDR2 LQKENI. V was cut by 1 base and J by 1 base, with 13 bases left in between. The CDR3 contains 16 residues. CDR3 DNA sequence: TGTGCCAGCTCACCACTCGGAGGGGGGGGGAACACTGAAGCTTTCTTT. It codes for CASSPLGGGGNTEAFF.

This rearrangement joins TRBV5-1 to TRBJ2-7; 8 nucleotides match TRBD2. CDR1 and CDR2 from the germline V gene are SGHRS and YFSETQ. Trimming cost V 0 bases and J 0 bases; bases outside gene matches: 5. The CDR3 is 16 residues long. CDR3 in DNA: TGCGCCAGCAGCTTGGGGGGACTAGTCCCCTCCTACGAGCAGTACTTC. Translating gives CASSLGGLVPSYEQYF.

This clone has a single count. The V and J genes are TRBV5-4 and TRBJ2-1; possible D gene TRBD2, 5 bases. Germline CDR1 SGHNT, CDR2 YYREEE (reference sequence). The CDR3 is 16 residues long. Between the trimmed V and J ends, which lost 0 bases and 0 bases, there was a span of 10 bases. This CDR3 reads CASSLDTLVSYNEQFF. The CDR3 DNA reads TGTGCCAGCAGCTTGGATACACTAGTCTCCTACAATGAGCAGTTCTTC.

The chain employs TRBV3-1 (or the pseudogene TRBV3-2) and TRBJ1-4, with a tentative D call TRBD1 (6 bases). The germline V gene encodes CDR1 LGHDT and CDR2 YNNKEL (reference sequence). The CDR3 is 14 amino acids. V lost 7 bases and J 4 bases, leaving 13 bases between the germline ends. CDR3 amino acids: CASTPGASNEKLFF. The CDR3 bases are TGTGCCAGCACGCCAGGGGCGAGTAATGAAAAACTGTTTTTT.

The rearrangement links TRBV29-1 to TRBJ2-5; TRBD2 might be the D (6 bases). The CDR3 consists of 12 residues. The V gene's germline CDR1 is SQVTM and CDR2 ANQGSEA. Trimming left V 7 bases short and J 9 bases short, with 18 bases between. CDR3 sequence (DNA): TGCAGCGCCCGACTAGAGTTTAGTGCCCAGTACTTC. It specifies CSARLEFSAQYF. Together with reference TRBV29-1 and TRBJ2-5, the CDR3 gives the full variable domain: SAVISQKPSRDICQRGTSLTIQCQVDSQVTMMFWYRQQPGQSLTLIATANQGSEATYESGFVIDKFPISRPNLTFSTLTVSNMSPEDSSIYLCSARLEFSAQYFGPGTRLLVL.

This clone has only a few counts. This chain uses TRBV7-3 with TRBJ2-3, with 15 bases fitting TRBD2. CDR3 size: 16 residues. Per germline, CDR1 SGHTA and CDR2 FQGTGA. Trimming at V came to 2 bases and at J to 6 bases, leaving 3 bases not matched to a gene. The CDR3 region is CASSLGTSGRSDTQYF. As DNA, the CDR3 is TGTGCCAGCAGCTTAGGGACTAGCGGGAGGTCGGATACGCAGTATTTT.